What follows is one T cell receptor (beta chain) and its context. Trimming stripped 5 bases from V and 2 bases from J, with 15 bases between. CDR3 length: 15 amino acids. Looked up from germline, CDR1 is SGHRS and CDR2 is YFSETQ. 13 Jbeta primers and 60 Vbeta primers were used for the PCR. Clones were read by immunoSEQ multiplex PCR, and TCRdb kept only the in-frame ones, dropping some. The sample has over 200,000 clones; about four fifths are singletons. This sample is drawn from a study of cytomegalovirus exposure and HLA in healthy donors. This cohort consisted of healthy bone marrow donors. The chain carries TRBV5-1 and TRBJ2-3; no clear D gene. The TCR originated in a man in his forties in good health and CMV-seropositive. The material sequenced was PBMCs. For the CDR3, the DNA is TGCGCCAGCAGGGTCGTGGTCAGCGCCACAGATACGCAGTATTTT. Translation: CASRVVVSATDTQYF.